The 31 T cell receptor beta chains below come from one sample, sequenced in a study of blood T cell repertoires in COVID-19. Assay: immunoSEQ multiplex PCR; the TCRdb copy retains only in-frame clones and omits some. The repertoire includes about 190,000 clones, around nine tenths of them detected once, and about 6.8% sits in the top ten. Source material: peripheral blood. These receptors all stem from a woman aged 40 to 50 who had recovered from COVID-19.

The chain combines TRBV19 with TRBJ2-2; possible D gene TRBD2, 6 bases. CDR1 is LNHDA and CDR2 is SQIVND in the germline V gene (reference sequence). The V gene lost 7 bases and the J gene lost 0 bases, with 12 bases spanning the gap. CDR3 length: 15 residues. The chain's CDR3 is CASKGGITNTGELFF. CDR3 bases: TGTGCCAGTAAGGGCGGGATTACGAACACCGGGGAGCTGTTTTTT.

The chain couples TRBV3-1 (or the pseudogene TRBV3-2) to TRBJ2-7; 8 bases match TRBD2. The junction had 5 bases not matched to a gene; V was cut back by 4 bases and J by 0 bases. The CDR3 runs to 15 residues. Germline V gene sequence: CDR1 LGHDT, CDR2 YNNKEL (reference sequence). The CDR3 DNA is TGTGCCAGCAGCCTCGGACTAGCCCCCTCCTACGAGCAGTACTTC. Its translation is CASSLGLAPSYEQYF.

This chain joins TRBV6-5 and TRBJ2-7, with D possibly TRBD2 on 7 matching bases. The germline CDR1 and CDR2 sequences are MNHEY and SVGAGI. The CDR3 sequence is 15 residues long. Trimming removed 3 bases at V and 6 bases at J, with 18 bases between. CDR3 region: CASSYGGGEWGEQYF. The CDR3, as DNA: TGTGCCAGCAGTTATGGCGGGGGCGAATGGGGCGAGCAGTACTTC.

This sequence joins TRBV5-4 and TRBJ1-2; 7 bases are a match to TRBD1. In germline, CDR1 is SGHNT, CDR2 YYREEE (reference sequence). V was clipped by 0 bases and J by 6 bases; unmatched bases: 5. This CDR3 has 14 amino acids. CDR3 nucleotide sequence: TGTGCCAGCAGCTTGGGCGACAGGGAGAATGGCTACACCTTC. Amino acids: CASSLGDRENGYTF.

The chain employs TRBV11-3 and TRBJ2-7; 10 nucleotides line up with TRBD1. The CDR3 contains 16 residues. V lost 1 base, J lost 3 bases, and 6 bases stayed unmatched. Germline V gene sequence: CDR1 SGHNT, CDR2 YENEEA. The CDR3 reads CASSLGTGTGDYEQYF. The CDR3 nucleotides read TGTGCCAGCAGCTTAGGGACCGGGACAGGGGACTACGAGCAGTACTTC. Drawing the rest from reference TRBV11-3 and TRBJ2-7, the complete variable domain is EAGVVQSPRYKIIEKKQPVAFWCNPISGHNTLYWYLQNLGQGPELLIRYENEEAVDDSQLPKDRFSAERLKGVDSTLKIQPAELGDSAVYLCASSLGTGTGDYEQYFGPGTRLTVT.

The CDR3 DNA sequence: TGTGCCAGCAGCCCGGAGGGGATCGGACAGCCCCAGCATTTT. It codes for CASSPEGIGQPQHF. The chain couples TRBV6-4 to TRBJ1-5; D may be TRBD1 (5 bases). The CDR3 has 14 amino acids. V dropped 6 bases and J dropped 7 bases, with 16 bases sitting between them. Germline V gene data show CDR1 as MRHNA and CDR2 as SNTAGT.

The V call is TRBV25-1, the J call TRBJ2-7; 8 bases align to TRBD2. CDR1 MGHDK and CDR2 SYGVNS come from the germline V gene. CDR3 length: 13 residues. Trimming cost V 4 bases and J 7 bases; bases outside gene matches: 6. The CDR3 bases are TGTGCCAGCAGTGCGGGGGGGGCGCGGGAGCAGTACTTC. It translates to CASSAGGAREQYF.

V and J are TRBV21-1 and TRBJ2-1; no DNA check was done on the table's D call, TRBD2. TRBV21-1 is reported as a pseudogene. This CDR3 contains 16 residues. CDR3 amino acids: CASGRSRELSYNEQFF. Written as DNA, the CDR3 is TGTGCCAGCGGTCGTTCGCGGGAACTCTCCTACAATGAGCAGTTCTTC.

In this sample, this clone turned up once. J is TRBJ2-7 and V is TRBV5-1, with 9 bases that match TRBD2. V shed 4 bases and J 4 bases; nucleotides not matched to a gene: 9. CDR1 is SGHRS, CDR2 YFSETQ, per germline. The CDR3 loop spans 15 amino acids. The CDR3 loop is CASSPLSGSAYEQYF. For the CDR3, the DNA is TGCGCCAGCAGCCCCCTTAGCGGGAGTGCTTACGAGCAGTACTTC.

V usage is TRBV6-5 and J usage is TRBJ2-7; D remains ambiguous. Germline loops: CDR1 MNHEY, CDR2 SVGAGI. The CDR3 length is 13 residues. The V end was cut by 4 bases, the J end by 1 base, with 8 bases between. CDR3 bases: TGTGCCAGCAGTTCGACTCGGTCCTACGAGCAGTACTTC. Translation: CASSSTRSYEQYF.

The rearrangement uses TRBV21-1 and TRBJ1-1. TRBV21-1 is a pseudogene locus. CDR3 size: 16 residues. The CDR3 DNA sequence: TGTGCCAGCAGCTCCAGAGGGGGGGGCGCCGGCACTGAAGCTTTCTTT. It is translated as CASSSRGGGAGTEAFF.

This chain uses TRBV5-6 with TRBJ2-6, with D possibly matching TRBD2 (5 bases). V lost 4 bases, J lost 2 bases, and 10 bases lay in between. Germline V CDR1 and CDR2: SGHDT, YYEEEE. The CDR3 is made up of 15 amino acids. This chain's CDR3 is CASSQVGAGANVLTF. The CDR3 DNA sequence: TGTGCCAGCAGCCAGGTCGGGGCTGGGGCCAACGTCCTGACTTTC.

This chain links TRBV27 with TRBJ1-2, with 10 bases lining up with TRBD1. Germline V gene lookup returns CDR1 MNHEY and CDR2 SMNVEV (reference sequence). Trimming cost V 6 bases and J 6 bases; bases outside gene matches: 16. The CDR3 length is 17 residues. The CDR3: CASSSGQGVFGVDGYTF. The CDR3 DNA reads TGTGCCAGCAGCTCAGGACAGGGGGTATTTGGAGTGGATGGCTACACCTTC.

V gene TRBV27 combines with J gene TRBJ1-5; TRBD1 might be the D (6 bases). Trimming removed 8 bases from V and 7 bases from J, with 15 bases in between. There are 13 residues in the CDR3. Looked up from germline, CDR1 is MNHEY and CDR2 is SMNVEV (reference sequence). The CDR3: CASGEGVGQPQHF. CDR3 nucleotide sequence: TGTGCCAGCGGGGAGGGGGTGGGACAGCCCCAGCATTTT.

The chain carries TRBV28 and TRBJ2-7, with TRBD2 identical over 7 bases. Germline V gene lookup returns CDR1 MDHEN and CDR2 SYDVKM. The J segment lost 3 bases and the V segment lost 5 bases, leaving 16 bases of the junction unmatched. CDR3 length equals 17 residues. Here the CDR3 DNA reads TGTGCCAGCAGTAGACCTCTAGCGGCAGCTGCTAACTACGAGCAGTACTTC. Amino acids: CASSRPLAAAANYEQYF.

The sample holds a few counts of this clone. J is TRBJ2-7 and V is TRBV27; 9 bases match TRBD1. The CDR3 is made up of 14 amino acids. J gave up 6 bases and V 4 bases, and 7 bases lay outside the gene matches. Germline V gene sequence: CDR1 MNHEY, CDR2 SMNVEV (reference sequence). The CDR3 DNA sequence: TGTGCCAGCAGTTACCGGGACAGGGTCTCCGAGCAGTACTTC. Translated, it gives CASSYRDRVSEQYF.

In DNA, the CDR3 is TGTGCCAGCAGCCCCGGACAGTCCTACGAGCAGTACTTC. Residues: CASSPGQSYEQYF. The V call is TRBV3-1 (or the pseudogene TRBV3-2), the J call TRBJ2-7, with D possibly being TRBD1 (6 bases). Deletions cut 4 bases from V and 1 base from J, with 8 bases between. This CDR3 spans 13 amino acids. Germline assignment: CDR1 LGHDT and CDR2 YNNKEL (reference sequence).

The J gene is TRBJ2-4, the V gene TRBV28; possible D gene TRBD1, 5 bases. Germline V CDR1 and CDR2: MDHEN, SYDVKM. The CDR3 loop spans 13 amino acids. With 2 bases removed from V and 7 bases from J, the gap between germline ends came to 9 bases. The chain's CDR3 is CASSLRGSNIQYF. Here the CDR3 DNA reads TGTGCCAGCAGTTTAAGGGGATCTAACATTCAGTACTTC.

The chain uses TRBV5-1 and TRBJ1-5; D is undetermined. Between the trimmed V and J ends, which lost 0 bases and 3 bases, there was a span of 10 bases. The CDR3 has 15 amino acids. Germline CDR1 and CDR2: SGHRS and YFSETQ. The CDR3 DNA is TGCGCCAGCAGCTTGGGAGGGATGAACAATCAGCCCCAGCATTTT. This codes for CASSLGGMNNQPQHF.

This clone was observed once. The rearrangement joins TRBV6-5 to TRBJ1-5; TRBD1 matches at 12 bases. The germline CDR1 and CDR2 sequences are MNHEY and SVGAGI. The CDR3 contains 15 residues. With 6 bases clipped from V and 8 bases from J, the junction kept 8 bases outside the gene matches. CDR3 in DNA: TGTGCCAGCAGGTCGGGACAGGGGGCTTGGAAGCCCCAGCATTTT. Translation gives CASRSGQGAWKPQHF.

The chain has TRBV7-9 and TRBJ2-5, with 7 bases lining up with TRBD2. The CDR3 covers 15 residues. Trimming cost V 5 bases and J 5 bases; bases outside gene matches: 11. Germline V CDR1 and CDR2: SEHNR, FQNEAQ (reference sequence). The DNA of the CDR3 is TGTGCCAGCAGCGCAGCGGGGAACGCTGGGGAGACCCAGTACTTC. This codes for CASSAAGNAGETQYF. Looking up the rest from reference TRBV7-9 and TRBJ2-5 gives the full variable domain: DTGVSQNPRHKITKRGQNVTFRCDPISEHNRLYWYRQTLGQGPEFLTYFQNEAQLEKSRLLSDRFSAERPKGSFSTLEIQRTEQGDSAMYLCASSAAGNAGETQYFGPGTRLLVL.

This sequence joins TRBV5-1 and TRBJ2-7; tentatively, D is TRBD1 (5 bases). V lost 5 bases and J 5 bases, leaving 20 bases between the germline ends. The CDR3 is made up of 15 amino acids. Germline loops: CDR1 SGHRS, CDR2 YFSETQ. CDR3: CASRTDVPPRDEQYF. The CDR3 DNA reads TGCGCCAGCAGGACAGACGTTCCGCCTCGGGACGAGCAGTACTTC.

The rearrangement links TRBV27 to TRBJ2-3; D uncertain. The V gene's germline CDR1 is MNHEY and CDR2 SMNVEV (reference sequence). CDR3 length equals 13 residues. The germline V and J ends were trimmed by 4 bases and 5 bases, with 10 bases remaining between them. The CDR3 here is CASSSHTRDTQYF. In DNA, the CDR3 is TGTGCCAGCAGTTCCCATACTCGAGATACGCAGTATTTT.

This clone was found once. The chain has TRBV5-1 and TRBJ2-2; D perhaps matches TRBD1 (6 bases). With 2 bases removed from V and 5 bases from J, the gap between germline ends came to 10 bases. CDR1 is SGHRS and CDR2 is YFSETQ in the germline V gene. CDR3 length equals 14 residues. The DNA for the CDR3 is TGCGCCAGCAGCTTAATACAGGGAACCGGGGAGCTGTTTTTT. This encodes CASSLIQGTGELFF.

The chain carries TRBV6-4 and TRBJ2-3; no clear D. Trimming took 0 bases from V and 0 from J, leaving 7 bases between them. Germline values: CDR1 MRHNA, CDR2 SNTAGT. The CDR3 consists of 15 residues. The DNA for the CDR3 is TGTGCCAGCAGTGACTCGTTCAGTAGCACAGATACGCAGTATTTT. Translated, it gives CASSDSFSSTDTQYF.

The chain joins TRBV10-2 to TRBJ1-5; TRBD1 matches at 9 bases. CDR3 size: 16 residues. In germline, CDR1 is WSHSY, CDR2 SAAADI. The V segment lost 2 bases and the J segment 4 bases; nucleotides outside the gene matches: 6. Here the CDR3 DNA reads TGCGCCAGCAGTGAGCTCCTCGGACAGGGGAATCAGCCCCAGCATTTT. This translates into CASSELLGQGNQPQHF.

In this sample, this clone turned up once. J is TRBJ2-3 and V is TRBV29-1; D possibly corresponds to TRBD1 (6 bases). Germline CDR1 SQVTM, CDR2 ANQGSEA. This CDR3 region has 15 residues. Trimming removed 4 bases from V and 6 bases from J, with 20 bases in between. CDR3 protein: CSVGVRGPSHDTQYF. In DNA form, the CDR3 reads TGCAGCGTTGGGGTCAGGGGACCGAGCCACGATACGCAGTATTTT.

With regard to this clone: Different DNA sequences within this sample yield the same CDR3. The chain carries TRBV11-3 and TRBJ2-3; 7 nucleotides line up with TRBD2. The CDR3 is 14 amino acids. Germline CDR1 is SGHNT and CDR2 is YENEEA. Losses at the gene ends were 4 bases for V and 1 base for J; bases not matched to a gene: 2. The CDR3 spells CASSSSGGTDTQYF. In nucleotides, the CDR3 is TGTGCCAGCAGCTCTAGCGGTGGCACAGATACGCAGTATTTT.

The V gene is TRBV5-4, the J gene TRBJ2-2; a possible D gene is TRBD2 (6 bases). The CDR3 is 15 residues long. V was pared by 5 bases and J by 0 bases, with 11 bases between. The germline gives CDR1 SGHNT, CDR2 YYREEE (reference sequence). CDR3 coding DNA: TGTGCCAGCAGTTCCGGGACTCCGAACACCGGGGAGCTGTTTTTT. It specifies CASSSGTPNTGELFF.

The rearrangement links TRBV19 to TRBJ1-5; D uncertain. V lost 9 bases to trimming and J lost 2 bases, with 17 bases between them. The CDR3 sequence is 15 residues long. Looked up from germline, CDR1 is LNHDA and CDR2 is SQIVND (reference sequence). The DNA of the CDR3 is TGTGCCAGCAAATACGATCAAGCCGGCAATCAGCCCCAGCATTTT. Amino acid sequence: CASKYDQAGNQPQHF.

The chain combines TRBV5-1 with TRBJ2-1, with D tentatively TRBD1 (6 bases). V lost 3 bases to trimming and J lost 4 bases, with 11 bases between them. Germline lookup yields CDR1 SGHRS and CDR2 YFSETQ. The length of the CDR3 is 14 residues. CDR3 nucleotides: TGCGCCAGCAGCTACACAACAGGGTACAATGAGCAGTTCTTC. It encodes CASSYTTGYNEQFF.